A selection of T cell receptor beta chains follows, all from one sample in a study of regulatory T cells in long-lasting Graves disease. TCRdb recomputed calls from the multiplex PCR reads with MiXCR, one row per CDR3 protein. The sample includes approximately 560,000 distinct CDR3 sequences, about 15% of them seen just once. The same sample was also used in a study of T cells in Graves' hyperthyroidism and ophthalmopathy.

The specimen comprised peripheral blood mononuclear cells (PBMCs), sampled at new diagnosis, from a patient treated with antithyroid drugs. Receptors were obtained from a man between 18 and 35 years old with Graves disease. Each CDR3 is given with its conserved first and last residue. The D gene is left open where the match is weak. Size tells how often a clone was seen (once, few, many) or the class of an expanded clone, and some rows leave it out.

>TRBV5-6|TRBD2|TRBJ2-2|few
CASSLGGRADTGELFF
TGTGCCAGCAGCTTAGGCGGGAGGGCGGACACCGGGGAGCTGTTTTTT
>TRBV7-9|-|TRBJ2-1|many
CASSLTARTNEQFF
TGTGCCAGCAGCTTAACCGCTCGGACAAATGAGCAGTTCTTC
>TRBV27|-|TRBJ2-3|many
CASSLFGDTQYF
TGTGCCAGCAGTTTATTTGGAGATACGCAGTATTTT
>TRBV25-1|TRBD2|TRBJ2-5|-
CASSELAGWSQYF
TGTGCCAGCAGTGAGCTAGCGGGGTGGTCCCAGTACTTC
>TRBV13|-|TRBJ2-5|many
CASSAGRSETQYF
TGTGCCAGCTCTGCAGGGAGATCGGAGACCCAGTACTTC
>TRBV12-3/TRBV12-4|-|TRBJ1-2|many
CASTGLAEWNYGYTF
TGTGCCAGCACCGGCTTGGCAGAGTGGAACTATGGCTACACCTTC
>TRBV7-9|TRBD1|TRBJ1-4|-
CASSFPQGGEKLFF
TGTGCCAGCAGCTTCCCCCAGGGGGGTGAAAAACTGTTTTTT
>TRBV27|TRBD1|TRBJ2-5|-
CASSLLGQGEIQYF
TGTGCCAGCAGTTTATTGGGACAGGGAGAGATCCAGTACTTC
>TRBV6-1|-|TRBJ2-2|-
CASSRDNTGELFF
TGTGCCAGCAGCCGGGACAACACCGGGGAGCTGTTTTTT
>TRBV20-1|TRBD2|TRBJ2-5|many
CSARTSGRYQETQYF
TGCAGTGCGAGGACTAGCGGGAGGTACCAAGAGACCCAGTACTTC